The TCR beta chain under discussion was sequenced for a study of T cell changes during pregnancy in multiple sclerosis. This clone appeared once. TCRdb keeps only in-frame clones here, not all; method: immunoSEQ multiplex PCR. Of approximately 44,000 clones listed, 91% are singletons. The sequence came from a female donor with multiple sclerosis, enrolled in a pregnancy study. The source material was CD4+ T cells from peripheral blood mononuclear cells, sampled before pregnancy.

The CDR3 bases are TGTGCCAGCAGCTTATTTCTAGCGGGGGTAGACGAGCAGTACTTC. Translation: CASSLFLAGVDEQYF. The chain couples TRBV7-8 to TRBJ2-7, with TRBD2 matching 10 bases. J gave up 5 bases and V 2 bases, and 6 bases lay outside the gene matches. Looked up from germline, CDR1 is SGHVS and CDR2 is FQNEAQ. The CDR3 loop spans 15 amino acids.